Listed below are T cell receptor beta chains from one sample, sequenced in a study of human versus mouse CDR3 diversity and MHC coevolution. The data were produced by immunoSEQ multiplex PCR, yet TCRdb's version contains in-frame clones alone and is incomplete. The data show about 60,000 clones, with over 90% seen just once and over 15% held by the top ten. The sequencing sample was made of naive CD4+ T cells from blood. All receptors come from a person between 55 and 69 years old in good health. Each CDR3 is given with its conserved first and last residue. The order of the fields is D gene, clone size, CDR3 length, J gene, V gene, CDR3 protein, CDR3 DNA. The D gene is left open where the match is weak. Size tells how often a clone was seen (once, few, many) or the class of an expanded clone, and some rows leave it out.

- | - | 15 | TRBJ2-1 | TRBV11-2 | CASSLKAERHNEQFF | TGTGCCAGCAGCTTAAAAGCGGAGAGACACAATGAGCAGTTCTTC
TRBD1 | - | 16 | TRBJ1-1 | TRBV11-2 | CASSSRRDRGNTEAFF | TGTGCCAGCAGTTCGAGAAGGGACAGGGGAAACACTGAAGCTTTCTTT
- | - | 16 | TRBJ2-1 | TRBV7-3 | CASSLTAGPSYNEQFF | TGTGCCAGCAGCTTAACGGCGGGGCCGTCCTACAATGAGCAGTTCTTC
- | - | 15 | TRBJ1-1 | TRBV9 | CASSVVRQMNTEAFF | TGTGCCAGCAGCGTAGTTAGACAGATGAACACTGAAGCTTTCTTT
- | - | 14 | TRBJ2-5 | TRBV6-5 | CASSPRGAEETQYF | TGTGCCAGCAGTCCCCGGGGGGCCGAGGAGACCCAGTACTTC
- | - | 15 | TRBJ1-1 | TRBV7-3 | CASSLGGPPNTEAFF | TGTGCCAGCAGCTTAGGAGGCCCCCCGAACACTGAAGCTTTCTTT
TRBD2 | few | 14 | TRBJ2-3 | TRBV5-1 | CASSSLAVTDTQYF | TGCGCCAGCAGCTCCCTAGCGGTCACAGATACGCAGTATTTT
- | - | 15 | TRBJ2-7 | TRBV21-1 | CASSRRTSGSYEQYF | TGTGCCAGCAGCAGACGGACTAGCGGGAGCTACGAGCAGTACTTC
- | - | 17 | TRBJ2-5 | TRBV5-6 | CASSLRIAERRQETQYF | TGTGCCAGCAGCTTGAGGATAGCGGAGAGAAGGCAAGAGACCCAGTACTTC
- | - | 15 | TRBJ2-3 | TRBV19 | CASSIGAGNTDTQYF | TGTGCCAGTAGTATCGGAGCGGGCAACACAGATACGCAGTATTTT
TRBD1 | - | 16 | TRBJ2-7 | TRBV11-3 | CASSLVGTGVAYEQYF | TGTGCCAGCAGCTTAGTTGGGACAGGGGTTGCCTACGAGCAGTACTTC
TRBD1 | - | 16 | TRBJ1-2 | TRBV4-1 | CASRRQGANLRNGYTF | TGCGCCAGCAGGAGACAGGGTGCTAATTTGAGGAATGGCTACACCTTC
- | - | 15 | TRBJ1-1 | TRBV9 | CASSALADSNTEAFF | TGTGCCAGCAGCGCCCTTGCTGACAGCAACACTGAAGCTTTCTTT
- | - | 11 | TRBJ1-1 | TRBV20-1 | CSARRDTEAFF | TGCAGTGCGCGTCGGGACACTGAAGCTTTCTTT
- | - | 13 | TRBJ2-7 | TRBV7-7 | CASSLAEGYEQYF | TGTGCCAGCAGCTTAGCCGAGGGCTACGAACAGTACTTC
TRBD1 | - | 15 | TRBJ1-3 | TRBV7-8 | CASMPRGLNGNTIYF | TGTGCCAGCATGCCCAGGGGGCTAAATGGAAACACCATATATTTT
- | - | 15 | TRBJ1-5 | TRBV10-1 | CASSTYQGRNQPQHF | TGCGCCAGCAGCACATACCAGGGTCGCAATCAGCCCCAGCATTTT
TRBD1 | - | 15 | TRBJ1-6 | TRBV6-5 | CASSPLGQGNSPLHF | TGTGCCAGCAGTCCCCTAGGACAGGGGAATTCACCCCTCCACTTT
TRBD1 | - | 17 | TRBJ2-5 | TRBV7-2 | CASSLGAPGQGQETQYF | TGTGCCAGCAGCTTAGGGGCTCCGGGACAGGGCCAAGAGACCCAGTACTTC
TRBD2 | - | 16 | TRBJ2-5 | TRBV9 | CASSVVGSGSAETQYF | TGTGCCAGCAGCGTAGTTGGTAGCGGGAGTGCAGAGACCCAGTACTTC
TRBD2 | - | 15 | TRBJ2-3 | TRBV30 | CAWSRLAGGTDTQYF | TGTGCCTGGAGTCGACTTGCGGGAGGCACAGATACGCAGTATTTT
TRBD1 | - | 13 | TRBJ2-2 | TRBV2 | CATTGDGTGELFF | TGTGCCACTACAGGGGACGGCACCGGGGAGCTGTTTTTT
- | once | 13 | TRBJ1-5 | TRBV10-3 | CAINNAVDQPQHF | TGTGCCATCAATAACGCAGTGGATCAGCCCCAGCATTTT
TRBD1 | - | 14 | TRBJ2-5 | TRBV9 | CASSPDRGGETQYF | TGTGCCAGCAGCCCCGACAGGGGTGGTGAGACCCAGTACTTC
TRBD1 | - | 14 | TRBJ1-6 | TRBV5-1 | CASSIGQGESPLHF | TGCGCCAGCAGCATAGGACAGGGGGAATCACCCCTCCACTTT
TRBD1 | - | 15 | TRBJ2-7 | TRBV7-3 | CASSLMGQGWNEQYF | TGTGCCAGCAGCTTAATGGGACAGGGTTGGAACGAGCAGTACTTC
- | - | 13 | TRBJ2-5 | TRBV6-6 | CASSRLLTETQYF | TGTGCCAGCAGCAGACTTCTTACGGAGACCCAGTACTTC
- | once | 14 | TRBJ1-4 | TRBV25-1 | CASSERDSSEKLFF | TGTGCCAGCAGTGAGAGAGACAGTTCCGAAAAACTGTTTTTT
- | - | 13 | TRBJ2-1 | TRBV18 | CASSPDPDREQFF | TGTGCCAGCTCACCAGACCCTGACAGGGAGCAGTTCTTC
TRBD2 | - | 18 | TRBJ2-7 | TRBV10-3 | CAIPGCAGEGLSSYEQYF | TGTGCCATCCCCGGTTGCGCGGGGGAGGGCCTCAGCTCCTACGAGCAGTACTTC
- | - | 15 | TRBJ2-1 | TRBV6-6 | CASGGGTSLGGEQFF | TGTGCCAGCGGTGGGGGGACTTCCTTGGGTGGTGAGCAGTTCTTC
TRBD2 | once | 17 | TRBJ2-3 | TRBV9 | CASSVGLAGRSTDTQYF | TGTGCCAGCAGCGTAGGACTAGCGGGGAGAAGCACAGATACGCAGTATTTT
TRBD2 | - | 16 | TRBJ2-1 | TRBV19 | CASSKPGLAGDNEQFF | TGTGCCAGTAGTAAGCCGGGACTAGCGGGCGACAATGAGCAGTTCTTC
TRBD2 | once | 15 | TRBJ2-1 | TRBV5-4 | CASSSGTSGRNEQFF | TGTGCCAGCAGCTCGGGGACTAGCGGGAGAAATGAGCAGTTCTTC
TRBD1 | - | 12 | TRBJ1-2 | TRBV6-5 | CATRTGVYGYTF | TGTGCCACTAGGACAGGCGTCTATGGCTACACCTTC
TRBD2 | - | 13 | TRBJ2-1 | TRBV19 | CASSINGRDEQFF | TGTGCCAGTAGTATAAATGGGAGGGATGAGCAGTTCTTC
- | - | 14 | TRBJ2-3 | TRBV7-2 | CASSLRAETDTQYF | TGTGCCAGCAGCTTAAGAGCCGAGACAGATACGCAGTATTTT
TRBD2 | - | 19 | TRBJ2-2 | TRBV5-1 | CASSLRLAGGDSGTGELFF | TGCGCCAGCAGCTTGAGGCTAGCGGGAGGTGATTCAGGAACCGGGGAGCTGTTTTTT
- | - | 17 | TRBJ2-3 | TRBV5-6 | CASSLAAGQHRTDTQYF | TGTGCCAGCAGCTTGGCCGCGGGACAGCATAGGACAGATACGCAGTATTTT
TRBD1 | - | 17 | TRBJ1-4 | TRBV18 | CASSVRGLEATNEKLFF | TGTGCCAGCTCAGTGAGGGGGCTGGAGGCAACTAATGAAAAACTGTTTTTT
- | - | 16 | TRBJ2-2 | TRBV10-1 | CASSESASVNTGELFF | TGCGCCAGCAGTGAGTCGGCTAGCGTTAACACCGGGGAGCTGTTTTTT
TRBD1 | - | 14 | TRBJ1-5 | TRBV5-8 | CASSVGQGNQPQHF | TGTGCCAGCAGCGTGGGACAGGGAAATCAGCCCCAGCATTTT
TRBD1 | - | 19 | TRBJ1-6 | TRBV10-1 | CASSESDNSTGTGMIPLHF | TGCGCCAGCAGTGAGTCCGACAACTCCACCGGGACAGGCATGATTCCCCTCCACTTT
TRBD1 | once | 15 | TRBJ1-2 | TRBV4-2 | CASSQGRQGAYGYTF | TGTGCCAGCAGCCAAGGGCGACAGGGAGCGTATGGCTACACCTTC
TRBD2 | - | 13 | TRBJ2-5 | TRBV6-4 | CASSRTSGETQYF | TGTGCCAGCAGTCGGACTAGCGGCGAGACCCAGTACTTC
TRBD1 | - | 18 | TRBJ2-2 | TRBV18 | CASSPRPLQGSNTGELFF | TGTGCCAGCTCACCTCGGCCACTACAGGGGTCTAACACCGGGGAGCTGTTTTTT
TRBD2 | - | 14 | TRBJ2-5 | TRBV5-4 | CASSNAGGQETQYF | TGTGCCAGCAGCAACGCGGGGGGGCAAGAGACCCAGTACTTC
TRBD1 | - | 16 | TRBJ2-7 | TRBV5-1 | CASSLDDRAGSYEQYF | TGCGCCAGCAGCCTAGACGACAGGGCGGGCTCCTACGAGCAGTACTTC
- | - | 14 | TRBJ2-7 | TRBV29-1 | CSVAEFGGLSEQYF | TGCAGCGTTGCAGAGTTCGGGGGACTCAGCGAGCAGTACTTC
TRBD1 | - | 17 | TRBJ2-3 | TRBV9 | CASSPSQGVRVTDTQYF | TGTGCCAGCAGCCCCTCCCAGGGGGTGAGAGTCACAGATACGCAGTATTTT
TRBD2 | - | 14 | TRBJ2-1 | TRBV29-1 | CSASGTSGSNEQFF | TGCAGCGCATCCGGGACTAGCGGGAGCAATGAGCAGTTCTTC
TRBD1 | - | 16 | TRBJ2-7 | TRBV19 | CASSIVQGVKKGEQYF | TGTGCCAGTAGTATAGTACAGGGGGTAAAGAAGGGCGAGCAGTACTTC
- | - | 11 | TRBJ1-2 | TRBV6-6 | CASSQGSGYTF | TGTGCCAGCAGTCAGGGGAGTGGCTACACCTTC